A selection of T cell receptor beta chains follows, all from one sample in a study of blood T cells in healthy people across ages. TCRdb fed the 5' RACE reads into MiXCR, producing one record per CDR3 protein. The data show fewer than 2 million distinct CDR3 sequences, with roughly two fifths seen just once and about 23% held by the top ten. The sequenced sample consisted of blood. The receptors stem from a human donor in good health. CDR3s include the opening cysteine and the closing phenylalanine or tryptophan. A D gene is named only where the DNA matches it firmly. The listing skips clone size in some rows; elsewhere it reads once, few, many or a size class.

j_call | clone_size | v_call | d_call | cdr3_nt | cdr3_aa
TRBJ1-2 | - | TRBV10-3 | - | TGTGCCATGGGAGACAGCTCCTATGGCTACACCTTC | CAMGDSSYGYTF
TRBJ2-3 | few | TRBV2 | - | TGTGCCAGCAGTGATCGGGAGCGAAGCACAGATACGCAGTATTTT | CASSDRERSTDTQYF
TRBJ1-2 | few | TRBV9 | - | TGTGCCAGCAGGAAAACGGGCGGGCATGGCTACACCTTC | CASRKTGGHGYTF
TRBJ1-2 | few | TRBV7-2 | - | TGTGCCAGCAAATACCGGGGGGGCGCGGACTATGGCTACACCTTC | CASKYRGGADYGYTF
TRBJ1-2 | many | TRBV12-3/TRBV12-4 | - | TGTGCCAGCAGTCGGACGGCCTATGGCTACACCTTC | CASSRTAYGYTF
TRBJ1-6 | once | TRBV28 | - | TGTGCCAGCAGTTTAGGGATTCCACGTAATCATTCCTATAATTCACCCCTCCACTTT | CASSLGIPRNHSYNSPLHF
TRBJ1-2 | - | TRBV25-1 | TRBD1 | TGTGCCAGCAGATACGGGACAGGCTATGGCTACACCTTC | CASRYGTGYGYTF
TRBJ1-5 | - | TRBV27 | - | TGTGCCAGCACCCCTGTCGCAGGCGGGGGTCAGCCCCAGCATTTT | CASTPVAGGGQPQHF
TRBJ1-5 | - | TRBV29-1 | TRBD1 | TGCAGCGTGGCGACAGGGGGCGGAGGTCAGCCCCAGCATTTT | CSVATGGGGQPQHF
TRBJ2-4 | - | TRBV29-1 | - | TGCAGCGTTGAAGAGGGGGACATTCAGTACTTC | CSVEEGDIQYF
TRBJ2-3 | few | TRBV20-1 | - | TGCAGTGCTAGAGGTCGACTTGCCACAGATACGCAGTATTTT | CSARGRLATDTQYF
TRBJ2-5 | once | TRBV6-1 | - | TGTGCCAGCAGTGAAAGATGGGAGACCCAGTACTTC | CASSERWETQYF
TRBJ1-2 | - | TRBV28 | - | TGTGCCAGCAGTTTAAGGGGGTACTATGGCCACACCTTC | CASSLRGYYGHTF
TRBJ2-5 | - | TRBV7-9 | TRBD1 | TGTGCCAGCTCGGCCCTCAACAGGGGCCAAGAGACCCAGTACTTC | CASSALNRGQETQYF
TRBJ2-5 | once | TRBV5-1 | - | TGCGCCAGCCACTCTCCGACGGGGTCCCAAGAGACCCAGTACTTC | CASHSPTGSQETQYF
TRBJ2-7 | - | TRBV12-3/TRBV12-4 | - | TGTGCCAGCAGTTCAGGCGGGGGCTACAATGAGCAGTACTTC | CASSSGGGYNEQYF
TRBJ2-3 | - | TRBV7-2 | TRBD1 | TGTGCCAGCAGCTTAGAGAGCCAGGGGGCGGATACGCAGTATTTT | CASSLESQGADTQYF
TRBJ1-4 | - | TRBV29-1 | - | TGCAGCGTTGAAGATCTTCGGGATCCAAATGAAAAACTGTTTTTT | CSVEDLRDPNEKLFF
TRBJ2-7 | many | TRBV6-6 | - | TGTGCCAGCATGAAGGGTAGGAGCTCCTACGAGCAGTACTTC | CASMKGRSSYEQYF
TRBJ1-2 | - | TRBV20-1 | - | TGCAGTGTCAGCGAACCCCGACAGACTAACTATGGCTACACCTTC | CSVSEPRQTNYGYTF
TRBJ1-1 | few | TRBV10-3 | - | TGTGCCATCAGTGCCAAAACGGGGGCTGTTGAAGCTTTCTTT | CAISAKTGAVEAFF
TRBJ2-2 | once | TRBV2 | TRBD1 | TGTGCCAGCAGTCATACCGGGACAGGCCACACCGGGGAGCTGTTTTTT | CASSHTGTGHTGELFF
TRBJ1-2 | - | TRBV25-1 | - | TGTGCCAGCAGTGAATCGAGCGGCAGGTGGGATGGCTACACCTTC | CASSESSGRWDGYTF
TRBJ2-1 | few | TRBV7-2 | - | TGTGCCAGCAGTTTAACTTGGGCCGTTTCCTACAATGAGCAGTTCTTC | CASSLTWAVSYNEQFF
TRBJ1-6 | few | TRBV14 | - | TGTGCCAGCAGCCTCTCGGGTAACATCTATAATTCACCCCTCCACTTT | CASSLSGNIYNSPLHF
TRBJ1-2 | few | TRBV11-1 | TRBD1 | TGTGCCAGCAGCTTCTCCGCAGGACAGGGGATCTATGGCTACACCTTC | CASSFSAGQGIYGYTF
TRBJ2-3 | once | TRBV20-1 | TRBD2 | TGCAGTGCTAGAGATGGGCTAGCGGGGGGGGAAGATACGCAGTATTTT | CSARDGLAGGEDTQYF
TRBJ2-5 | - | TRBV6-2/TRBV6-3 | - | TGTGCCAGCAGTCACTTTGGAGAGACCCAGTACTTC | CASSHFGETQYF
TRBJ2-7 | many | TRBV5-1 | - | TGCGCCAGCAGCCCTGACGGGACCTACGAGCAGTACTTC | CASSPDGTYEQYF
TRBJ1-2 | few | TRBV6-1 | TRBD1 | TGTGCCAGCAGTGACCGGGACAGGAGTGGCTACACCTTC | CASSDRDRSGYTF
TRBJ1-2 | many | TRBV6-6 | - | TGTGCCAGCAGTTTCGTTGGTAACTATGGCTACACCTTC | CASSFVGNYGYTF
TRBJ1-2 | once | TRBV29-1 | - | TGCAGCGTTGAGGATATTCCCGACTATGGCTACACCTTC | CSVEDIPDYGYTF
TRBJ2-7 | - | TRBV12-3/TRBV12-4 | TRBD1 | TGTGCCAGCAGGGTGGGACAGGCTTTTTACGAGCAGTACTTC | CASRVGQAFYEQYF
TRBJ2-1 | few | TRBV5-1 | TRBD2 | TGCGCCAGCAGCTTGTCAAGCGGGGGGGCCGTTAATGAGCAGTTCTTC | CASSLSSGGAVNEQFF
TRBJ2-2 | - | TRBV5-1 | - | TGCGCCAGCAGCTTGCTCCAGGGTCAGACCGGGGAGCTGTTTTTT | CASSLLQGQTGELFF
TRBJ1-1 | few | TRBV7-6 | TRBD1 | TGTGCCAGCAGCCCTGGACAGGGGTCTGAAGCTTTCTTT | CASSPGQGSEAFF
TRBJ2-5 | - | TRBV7-9 | - | TGTGCCAGCAGCTTAGGGCATGGGGAAGAGACCCAGTACTTC | CASSLGHGEETQYF
TRBJ2-7 | many | TRBV9 | - | TGTGCCAGCAGCGTAGGCCAGGGGCCCTACGAGCAGTACTTC | CASSVGQGPYEQYF
TRBJ2-1 | few | TRBV15 | - | TGTGCCACCAGCCATAAGAGGGGGGGCGAGCAGTTCTTC | CATSHKRGGEQFF
TRBJ1-1 | once | TRBV2 | - | TGTGCCAGCAGCCCATCAAGGGGCAACACTGAAGCTTTCTTT | CASSPSRGNTEAFF
TRBJ2-5 | - | TRBV20-1 | - | TGCAGTGCTAGAAGGGCCGGTGAGGATAAGAGAACCCAGTACTTC | CSARRAGEDKRTQYF
TRBJ1-2 | few | TRBV30 | - | TGTGCCTGGAGCGACAGCCCCTACTATGGCTACACCTTC | CAWSDSPYYGYTF
TRBJ1-1 | few | TRBV7-9 | - | TGTGCCAGCAGCCCAAAAACAGGATTAGTCACTGAAGCTTTCTTT | CASSPKTGLVTEAFF
TRBJ2-7 | - | TRBV12-3/TRBV12-4 | - | TGTGCCAGCAGTTTTGGGACCTCAGCCTACGAGCAGTACTTC | CASSFGTSAYEQYF
TRBJ2-1 | - | TRBV11-2 | TRBD2 | TGTGCCAGCAGCTTAGCTAGGGGACTACAATACAATGAGCAGTTCTTC | CASSLARGLQYNEQFF
TRBJ1-1 | - | TRBV28 | - | TGTGCCAGCAGTTCCCAGAACAAATTGAACACTGAAGCTTTCTTT | CASSSQNKLNTEAFF
TRBJ2-1 | - | TRBV6-2/TRBV6-3 | - | TGTGCCAGCAGTCTCTCGGGCGACGCTGAGCAGTTCTTC | CASSLSGDAEQFF
TRBJ2-1 | few | TRBV4-3 | TRBD2 | TGCGCCAGCAGCAGACGACTAGCGGGGGTCTATGAGCAGTTCTTC | CASSRRLAGVYEQFF
TRBJ1-2 | - | TRBV5-1 | - | TGCGCCAGCAGCCCCCCCGGTCCGGGGGATGGCTACACCTTC | CASSPPGPGDGYTF
TRBJ2-7 | - | TRBV15 | - | TGTGCCACCAGCAGAAGACAGTACGGCGGCGAGCAGTACTTC | CATSRRQYGGEQYF
TRBJ2-1 | few | TRBV6-5 | TRBD2 | TGTGCCAGCAGTACCTTGACTAGCGGGAACAATGAGCAGTTCTTC | CASSTLTSGNNEQFF
TRBJ2-7 | once | TRBV9 | - | TGTGCCAGCAGTACGGAGTCCGGCGAGCAGTACTTC | CASSTESGEQYF
TRBJ1-2 | - | TRBV7-2 | TRBD1 | TGTGCCAGCAGCTTTTATCAGGGGGGGGAGGGCTACACCTTC | CASSFYQGGEGYTF
TRBJ2-1 | - | TRBV7-8 | - | TGTGCCAGCAGCTTAGTCTCGGGGACCAATGAGCAGTTCTTC | CASSLVSGTNEQFF
TRBJ2-1 | - | TRBV20-1 | TRBD2 | TGCAGTGCTAGAGCAAGACTAGCGGGGGTACCTCAAGAGACCCAGTTCTTC | CSARARLAGVPQETQFF